The T cell receptor (beta chain) described here comes from a study of identical twins. General study results and limits: Abundant beta clonotypes from cord blood bore fewer insertions; memory repertoires lacked this pattern.

This CDR3 is 15 amino acids long. Germline V gives CDR1 SGHRS, CDR2 YFSETQ. The V end lost 0 bases, the J end lost 7 bases, and 16 bases lay between the germline ends. Comments on this clonotype: Its antigen is not known.

Unique molecular identifiers were present on cDNA, and template switching added a universal primer site. From the 5' RACE reads, TCRdb called clonotypes with MiXCR, one entry per CDR3 protein. The repertoire has roughly 200,000 distinct CDR3 sequences, 7.5% of them found once; the top ten carry 1.9%. These data were also filed under a second study, of yellow fever vaccine responses in identical twins.

Specimen: memory (CD45RO+) T cells sorted from blood. This TCR came from a woman aged 18-29 years in good health. V gene TRBV5-1 combines with J gene TRBJ1-1; D possibly corresponds to TRBD1 (5 bases). The CDR3 sequence is CASSLEGLLGGEAFF. The CDR3 coding sequence is TGCGCCAGCAGCTTGGAGGGCTTATTGGGGGGTGAAGCTTTCTTT.